This is a list of T cell receptor beta chains from one sample in a study of cytomegalovirus exposure and HLA in healthy donors. Libraries were prepared by immunoSEQ multiplex PCR; TCRdb keeps only in-frame clonotypes and omits some of them. The sample records around 120,000 clones, 55% to 75% being singletons. Sequencing was done on a sample of PBMCs. Receptor source: a man aged 25 to 45 in good health and CMV-seropositive. Both conserved end residues are part of each CDR3. Fields, in order: clone size, D gene, CDR3 length, J gene, V gene, CDR3 protein, CDR3 DNA. The D gene is left open where the match is weak. Rows may omit the clone size; those that give it use once, few, many or a size class.

- | - | 16 | TRBJ2-3 | TRBV7-8 | CASSFSGMTSTDTQYF | TGTGCCAGCAGCTTTTCGGGGATGACTAGCACAGATACGCAGTATTTT
- | TRBD2 | 15 | TRBJ2-2 | TRBV9 | CASSVHQGGYGELFF | TGTGCCAGCAGCGTTCACCAGGGAGGGTACGGGGAGCTGTTTTTT
few | - | 13 | TRBJ2-1 | TRBV5-4 | CASSLTGRSEQFF | TGTGCCAGCAGCCTGACAGGGAGGAGTGAGCAGTTCTTC
- | - | 15 | TRBJ1-5 | TRBV12-5 | CASGLDYYGIQPQHF | TGTGCTAGTGGTTTGGATTACTACGGGATTCAGCCCCAGCATTTT
- | - | 15 | TRBJ2-7 | TRBV6-1 | CASSDRDSTPYEQYF | TGTGCCAGCAGTGATCGCGACAGCACACCCTACGAGCAGTACTTC
- | TRBD2 | 16 | TRBJ2-1 | TRBV7-9 | CASSPPGLAGHNEQFF | TGTGCCAGCAGCCCCCCGGGACTAGCGGGACACAATGAGCAGTTCTTC
- | - | 13 | TRBJ1-2 | TRBV7-9 | CAITDRANYGYTF | TGTGCCATCACGGACAGAGCTAACTATGGCTACACCTTC
- | TRBD2 | 15 | TRBJ2-1 | TRBV18 | CASSPRTAGDNEQFF | TGTGCCAGCTCACCCCGGACGGCGGGAGACAATGAGCAGTTCTTC
once | - | 11 | TRBJ2-7 | TRBV7-9 | CSIGSGYEQYF | TGTTCCATCGGCTCAGGTTACGAGCAGTACTTC
- | TRBD1 | 17 | TRBJ1-1 | TRBV5-1 | CASSRSTRQGGNTEAFF | TGCGCCAGCAGCCGCTCGACCAGACAGGGAGGAAACACTGAAGCTTTCTTT
few | - | 15 | TRBJ2-1 | TRBV21-1 | CASSKVGQGNNEQFF | -
- | TRBD2 | 16 | TRBJ2-1 | TRBV2 | CASSEQGLAGGGEQFF | TGTGCCAGCAGTGAACAAGGACTAGCGGGAGGCGGTGAGCAGTTCTTC
- | - | 14 | TRBJ1-2 | TRBV5-1 | CASSFWAGNYGYTF | TGCGCCAGCAGCTTCTGGGCAGGAAACTATGGCTACACCTTC
- | TRBD2 | 16 | TRBJ2-1 | TRBV9 | CASSVTSGRVYNEQFF | TGTGCCAGCAGCGTGACTAGCGGGAGGGTTTACAATGAGCAGTTCTTC
once | - | 13 | TRBJ2-1 | TRBV2 | CASSREMDNEQFF | TGTGCCAGCAGCCGGGAGATGGACAATGAGCAGTTCTTC
- | TRBD2 | 15 | TRBJ2-1 | TRBV5-1 | CASSSGLAGVNEQFF | TGCGCCAGCAGTTCGGGACTAGCGGGAGTGAATGAGCAGTTCTTC
- | TRBD2 | 16 | TRBJ2-3 | TRBV5-1 | CASSLDPSGSPDTQYF | TGCGCCAGCAGCTTGGATCCGAGCGGGAGCCCAGATACGCAGTATTTT
- | - | 14 | TRBJ2-4 | TRBV11-2 | CASSLDRGGHIQYF | TGTGCCAGCAGCTTAGATCGAGGGGGACACATTCAGTACTTC
- | TRBD2 | 14 | TRBJ2-1 | TRBV11-2 | CASSFQAGGQEQFF | TGTGCCAGCAGCTTCCAAGCGGGAGGACAAGAGCAGTTCTTC
- | - | 16 | TRBJ2-5 | TRBV7-9 | CASSLSLRDTQETQYF | TGTGCCAGCAGCTTATCTCTCCGGGACACTCAAGAGACCCAGTACTTC
- | TRBD1 | 14 | TRBJ1-1 | TRBV6-6 | CASIGTAANTEAFF | TGTGCCAGCATTGGGACAGCCGCAAACACTGAAGCTTTCTTT
few | - | 15 | TRBJ2-7 | TRBV11-3 | CASSLGVGSNYEQYF | TGTGCCAGCAGCTTAGGTGTGGGGAGTAACTACGAGCAGTACTTC
few | - | 15 | TRBJ2-1 | TRBV6-4 | CASSPSGGENNEQFF | TGTGCCAGCAGTCCGAGCGGAGGGGAGAACAATGAGCAGTTCTTC
- | - | 14 | TRBJ2-7 | TRBV7-6 | CASSLGAGPYEQYF | TGTGCCAGCAGCTTAGGGGCAGGGCCCTACGAGCAGTACTTC
- | TRBD2 | 15 | TRBJ2-7 | TRBV11-3 | CARPVGAGERHEQYF | TGTGCCAGGCCGGTCGGAGCGGGAGAGCGTCACGAGCAGTACTTC
- | TRBD1 | 15 | TRBJ1-1 | TRBV5-1 | CASCIAAGGTTEAFF | TGCGCCAGCTGCATCGCCGCAGGGGGAACCACTGAAGCTTTCTTT
- | TRBD2 | 15 | TRBJ2-1 | TRBV7-3 | CASSYSSGRYNEQFF | TGTGCCAGCAGCTACTCTAGCGGGAGATACAATGAGCAGTTCTTC
- | TRBD2 | 15 | TRBJ2-1 | TRBV6-1 | CASSGGTSGRNEQFF | TGTGCCAGCAGTGGAGGGACTAGCGGGAGGAATGAGCAGTTCTTC
- | - | 14 | TRBJ2-3 | TRBV5-1 | CASSPSVAADTQYF | TGCGCCAGCAGCCCTTCCGTAGCAGCGGATACGCAGTATTTT
- | - | 15 | TRBJ1-2 | TRBV28 | CASSLRPRGARGYTF | TGTGCCAGCAGTTTACGCCCCAGGGGCGCGCGGGGCTACACCTTC
- | - | 14 | TRBJ2-1 | TRBV27 | CASSLNRDGDEQFF | TGTGCCAGCAGTTTAAACAGGGATGGCGATGAGCAGTTCTTC
- | - | 15 | TRBJ1-3 | TRBV7-8 | CASSYLINSGNTIYF | TGTGCCAGCAGCTACCTAATAAACTCTGGAAACACCATATATTTT
- | TRBD2 | 15 | TRBJ2-1 | TRBV6-5 | CASSTWTSGDNEQFF | TGTGCCAGCAGTACCTGGACTAGCGGAGACAATGAGCAGTTCTTC
- | - | 14 | TRBJ1-1 | TRBV9 | CASSVLSVNTEAFF | TGTGCCAGCAGCGTTCTCTCGGTGAACACTGAAGCTTTCTTT
few | - | 16 | TRBJ2-5 | TRBV11-3 | CASSPRDTYYQETQYF | TGTGCCAGCAGCCCAAGAGACACATATTACCAAGAGACCCAGTACTTC
few | - | 15 | TRBJ2-4 | TRBV5-6 | CASSTNRGSGDIQYF | TGTGCCAGCAGCACCAACAGGGGGAGCGGGGACATTCAGTACTTC
once | - | 15 | TRBJ1-1 | TRBV5-1 | CASSLQGIMNTEAFF | TGCGCCAGCAGCTTACAGGGTATCATGAACACTGAAGCTTTCTTT
- | - | 14 | TRBJ1-5 | TRBV7-2 | CASSLRGGNQPQHF | TGTGCCAGCAGCTTAAGGGGTGGCAATCAGCCCCAGCATTTT
- | TRBD1 | 12 | TRBJ2-7 | TRBV7-8 | CASSLDRGEQYF | TGTGCCAGCAGCTTAGACAGGGGCGAGCAGTACTTC
few | TRBD2 | 14 | TRBJ2-1 | TRBV5-4 | CASSTTSGRNEQFF | TGTGCCAGCAGCACAACTAGCGGGCGCAATGAGCAGTTCTTC
once | - | 15 | TRBJ2-1 | TRBV6-6 | CASSYGQPLYNEQFF | TGTGCCAGCAGTTACGGACAGCCGTTATACAATGAGCAGTTCTTC
- | - | 15 | TRBJ2-7 | TRBV5-6 | CASSLFGGVQYEQYF | TGTGCCAGCAGCTTATTTGGGGGCGTACAGTACGAGCAGTACTTC
- | - | 13 | TRBJ1-2 | TRBV4-1 | CASSRGPVGRYTF | TGCGCCAGCAGCCGCGGGCCCGTCGGGCGCTACACCTTC
few | - | 14 | TRBJ2-7 | TRBV11-2 | CASTEQPSSYEQYF | TGTGCCAGCACCGAACAGCCGAGCTCCTACGAGCAGTACTTC
few | - | 16 | TRBJ2-2 | TRBV7-9 | CASSLGGQYLTGELFF | TGTGCCAGCAGCTTAGGGGGGCAGTACCTCACCGGGGAGCTGTTTTTT
few | - | 14 | TRBJ1-4 | TRBV5-1 | CASSLDGLNEKLFF | TGCGCCAGCAGCTTGGATGGCCTTAATGAAAAACTGTTTTTT
many | TRBD2 | 15 | TRBJ2-2 | TRBV2 | CASSEAGRGAGELFF | TGTGCCAGCAGTGAAGCGGGGCGGGGGGCCGGGGAGCTGTTTTTT
- | TRBD2 | 14 | TRBJ2-5 | TRBV6-5 | CASSYGGGQETQYF | TGTGCCAGCAGTTACGGGGGGGGGCAAGAGACCCAGTACTTC